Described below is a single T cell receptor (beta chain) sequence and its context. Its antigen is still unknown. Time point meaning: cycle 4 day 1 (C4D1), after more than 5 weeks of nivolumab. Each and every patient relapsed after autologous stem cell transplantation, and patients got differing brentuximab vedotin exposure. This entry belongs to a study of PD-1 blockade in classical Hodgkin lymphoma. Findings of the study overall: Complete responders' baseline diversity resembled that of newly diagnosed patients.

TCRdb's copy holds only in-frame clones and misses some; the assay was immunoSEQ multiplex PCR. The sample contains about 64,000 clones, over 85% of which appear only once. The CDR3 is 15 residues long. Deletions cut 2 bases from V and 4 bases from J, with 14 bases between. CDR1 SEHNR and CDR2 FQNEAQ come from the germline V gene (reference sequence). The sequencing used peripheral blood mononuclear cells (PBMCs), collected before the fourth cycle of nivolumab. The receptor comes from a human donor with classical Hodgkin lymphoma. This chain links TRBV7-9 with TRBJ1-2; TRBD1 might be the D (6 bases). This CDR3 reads CASSLPGVEGYGYTF. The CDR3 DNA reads TGTGCCAGCAGCTTACCAGGGGTGGAAGGCTATGGCTACACCTTC. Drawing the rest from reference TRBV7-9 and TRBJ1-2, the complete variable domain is DTGVSQNPRHKITKRGQNVTFRCDPISEHNRLYWYRQTLGQGPEFLTYFQNEAQLEKSRLLSDRFSAERPKGSFSTLEIQRTEQGDSAMYLCASSLPGVEGYGYTFGSGTRLTVV.